This T cell receptor (beta chain) was recorded in a study of cytomegalovirus exposure and HLA in healthy donors. Study-wide results and limits: An observed cluster of highly shared sequence variants was recorded as a likely sequencing artifact. As a later analysis revealed, the rate of TCR association differed by HLA locus, with DRB1 most and HLA-C fewest.

Comments on this clone: The antigen remains undetermined.

The germline CDR1 and CDR2 sequences are SGHDN and FVKESK. V was cut by 2 bases and J by 2 bases, with 16 bases left in between. The CDR3 totals 16 residues. The PCR ran on 60 Vbeta and 13 Jbeta primers. The assay was immunoSEQ multiplex PCR, and TCRdb's table has in-frame clones only and misses some. The sample lists more than 95,000 clones, 81% seen once, with roughly 3.9% in the top ten. The chain joins TRBV14 to TRBJ2-7; D unresolved. The sample consisted of PBMCs. The source is a woman aged 30 to 39 in good health and CMV-seronegative. CDR3 bases: TGTGCCAGCAGCCAACGTATTTCGGGTGTACCCTACGAGCAGTACTTC. It specifies CASSQRISGVPYEQYF.